Below, 13 T cell receptor beta chains from the same sample are listed, as sequenced in a study of blood T cell repertoires in COVID-19. The method was immunoSEQ multiplex PCR; TCRdb's version includes in-frame clones alone and lacks a portion of them. The sample yields approximately 310,000 clones, 89% seen once. Sequencing used PBMCs or T cells enriched from blood (not recorded which). These receptor sequences come from a man in his 60s who had recovered from COVID-19.

The chain links TRBV5-4 to TRBJ1-1; D possibly corresponds to TRBD1 (5 bases). V was clipped by 2 bases and J by 4 bases, with 15 bases between them. Germline V lookup: CDR1 SGHNT, CDR2 YYREEE (reference sequence). The CDR3 is made up of 15 amino acids. In DNA form, the CDR3 reads TGTGCCAGCAGCTTCCAGGGTAGGAAGAGCACTGAAGCTTTCTTT. Its protein is CASSFQGRKSTEAFF.

The chain links TRBV7-2 to TRBJ1-1; TRBD1 aligns across 8 bases. The length of the CDR3 is 16 residues. Germline CDR1 and CDR2: SGHTA and FQGNSA. V dropped 5 bases and J dropped 2; count of bases not matched to a gene: 10. The CDR3 nucleotides read TGTGCCAGCAGCCTACTTCTAGGACAGGGTAACACTGAAGCTTTCTTT. The encoded protein is CASSLLLGQGNTEAFF.

The CDR3 DNA follows: TGTGCCAGCAGCGTAACGGGAGGGGGTCCAGATACGCAGTATTTT. Translating gives CASSVTGGGPDTQYF. The chain carries TRBV9 and TRBJ2-3; 8 positions match TRBD2. CDR3 length equals 15 residues. Germline CDR1 is SGDLS and CDR2 is YYNGEE. V lost 1 base and J lost 4; bases outside the gene matches: 5.

The V gene is TRBV2, the J gene TRBJ2-7; tentative D call: TRBD2 (5 bases). Germline CDR1 SNHLY, CDR2 FYNNEI. The CDR3 spans 15 residues. Trimming pared 2 bases from V and 0 bases from J, leaving 11 bases between. CDR3 sequence reads: CASSESPGISYEQYF. As DNA, the CDR3 is TGTGCCAGCAGTGAATCCCCCGGGATCTCCTACGAGCAGTACTTC.

The chain has TRBV18 and TRBJ2-1, with D perhaps TRBD2 (6 bases). V lost 5 bases to trimming and J lost 9 bases, with 14 bases between them. Germline CDR1 reads KGHSH; CDR2 reads LQKENI. The CDR3 totals 13 residues. The CDR3 nucleotides are TGTGCCAGCTCAAGGGACTTTGAGAGTGAGCAGTTCTTC. Translation gives CASSRDFESEQFF.

V and J are TRBV19 and TRBJ2-5, with D maybe TRBD1 (5 bases). CDR1 and CDR2 (germline): LNHDA, SQIVND (reference sequence). V was cut by 3 bases and J by 4 bases, with 15 bases left in between. The CDR3 runs to 15 residues. In DNA form, the CDR3 reads TGTGCCAGTAGTATCCGAAGGCGCCAGGGAGAGACCCAGTACTTC. Translating it yields CASSIRRRQGETQYF.

CDR3 sequence (DNA): TGTGCCAGCAGTTTATGGGGCGCGAACACTGAAGCTTTCTTT. This sequence encodes CASSLWGANTEAFF. The chain combines TRBV27 with TRBJ1-1, with a possible D match to TRBD1 (5 bases). V gave up 1 base and J gave up 1 base, with 7 bases separating them. CDR3 length: 14 residues. Germline V gene sequence: CDR1 MNHEY, CDR2 SMNVEV (reference sequence).

The rearrangement joins TRBV5-4 to TRBJ2-6, with unresolved D. V lost 2 bases to trimming and J lost 1 base, with 7 bases between them. From germline, CDR1 is SGHNT and CDR2 YYREEE (reference sequence). CDR3 size: 15 residues. The CDR3 sequence: CASSFAQSGANVLTF. The CDR3, as DNA: TGTGCCAGCAGCTTTGCCCAGTCTGGGGCCAACGTCCTGACTTTC.

This clone was seen a single time. This sequence joins TRBV28 and TRBJ2-3; D gene ambiguous. Germline values: CDR1 MDHEN, CDR2 SYDVKM. Trimming took 2 bases from V and 3 from J, leaving 9 bases between them. There are 14 residues in the CDR3. The CDR3 DNA is TGTGCCAGCAGTTTACCGGTCCTAACAGATACGCAGTATTTT. It specifies CASSLPVLTDTQYF.

This clone is a singleton in its sample. The chain links TRBV4-1 to TRBJ2-1; 12 bases map to TRBD1. CDR1 is MGHRA, CDR2 YSYEKL, per germline. This CDR3 is built from 20 residues. Losses at the gene ends were 0 bases for V and 2 bases for J; bases not matched to a gene: 11. Here the CDR3 reads CASSQELGTGGRLAYNEQFF. The CDR3 DNA reads as TGCGCCAGCAGCCAAGAATTAGGGACAGGGGGCAGACTCGCCTACAATGAGCAGTTCTTC.

The V call is TRBV5-4, the J call TRBJ1-5; maybe TRBD1 (5 bases). V lost 3 bases and J lost 6, with 13 bases in between. The CDR3 sequence is 14 residues long. Germline CDR1 reads SGHNT; CDR2 reads YYREEE (reference sequence). The CDR3 here is CASSYGQGGQPQHF. CDR3 nucleotides: TGTGCCAGCAGCTACGGTCAGGGAGGTCAGCCCCAGCATTTT. The full variable domain, in which reference TRBV5-4 and TRBJ1-5 provide the parts outside the CDR3, is ETGVTQSPTHLIKTRGQQVTLRCSSQSGHNTVSWYQQALGQGPQFIFQYYREEENGRGNFPPRFSGLQFPNYSSELNVNALELDDSALYLCASSYGQGGQPQHFGDGTRLSIL.

V and J are TRBV4-2 and TRBJ2-4, with 7 bases aligning to TRBD1. The germline CDR1 and CDR2 sequences are LGHNA and YNFKEQ. V gave up 4 bases and J gave up 1 base; unmatched junction bases: 4. The CDR3 contains 15 residues. The CDR3 spells CASSLWTGAKNIQYF. CDR3 bases: TGTGCCAGCAGCCTGTGGACAGGTGCCAAAAACATTCAGTACTTC.

This chain links TRBV18 with TRBJ2-7; TRBD1 matches at 7 bases. Germline trimming cut 4 bases from V and 2 bases from J; bases unmatched to any gene: 8. Germline V CDR1 and CDR2: KGHSH, LQKENI. The CDR3 covers 15 residues. The CDR3 DNA sequence: TGTGCCAGCTCACGCCGGGACAGTGACCCCTACGAGCAGTACTTC. Protein sequence: CASSRRDSDPYEQYF.